What follows describes a single TCR beta chain. For recovered donors of Cohort 3, there were two negative PCRs, clearance, or symptom resolution. Original handling: For nucleated cells, counts were estimated from reference gene primer amplification. Assay used: immunoSEQ multiplex PCR; TCRdb lists only in-frame clones, some missing. V, J and clone size reflect that table, while D and trimming were determined from the DNA. The sample contains 350,000 to 400,000 clones, approximately 90% of which appear only once. CDR3 length: 18 residues. Germline assignment: CDR1 SGHVS and CDR2 FQNEAQ. V was trimmed by 2 bases and J by 1 base, leaving 18 bases between them. The data are from a study of blood T cell repertoires in COVID-19. Study summary: The origin of the acute and convalescent COVID-19 samples was the United States, Italy and Spain. Sources were T cells, B-cell-depleted T cells, or PBMCs; the material itself was cDNA or gDNA.

The receptor was derived from a young woman who had recovered from COVID-19. Sequencing input: PBMCs or T cells enriched from blood (not recorded which). The chain uses TRBV7-8 and TRBJ1-5; TRBD1 might be the D (5 bases). Here the CDR3 reads CASSLLTGRDSSNQPQHF. Here the CDR3 DNA reads TGTGCCAGCAGCTTACTTACTGGACGGGACTCGAGCAATCAGCCCCAGCATTTT.